The source of this T cell receptor beta chain is a study of cytomegalovirus exposure and HLA in healthy donors. Study-wide points: One variant, a missense change in DCLRE1C, was linked in a later analysis to TCR beta V- and J-gene trimming.

Details on this clone: As yet, its antigen is unknown.

The germline V gene has CDR1 MNHEY and CDR2 SMNVEV (reference sequence). The CDR3 is 15 residues long. V was pared by 3 bases and J by 1 base, with 3 bases of the junction left unmatched. The study ran its PCR with 60 Vbeta and 13 Jbeta primers. Generated by immunoSEQ multiplex PCR, the TCRdb table keeps only in-frame clones and is missing some. There are some 130,000 clones in the sample; roughly 77% occur only once, and approximately 3% lies in the top ten. The sample was PBMCs. V and J are TRBV27 and TRBJ2-3; 8 nucleotides align to TRBD2. The receptor comes from a female donor in good health and CMV-seronegative. CDR3: CASSFGRGGTDTQYF. The CDR3 nucleotides are TGTGCCAGCAGTTTTGGGCGGGGGGGCACAGATACGCAGTATTTT.